The 10 T cell receptor beta chains in this list originate from one sample, sequenced in a study of T-cell reconstitution after alpha-beta-depleted transplantation in children. As it was prepared, the TCRbeta library received unique molecular identifiers. TCRdb fed the PCR reads into MiXCR, producing one record per CDR3 protein. The sample has under 250,000 distinct CDR3 sequences; about 7% are singletons. The sample in question was PBMCs, obtained before TCRalphabeta/CD19-depleted stem cell transplant. These TCRs come from a boy aged 2 to 10 with acute lymphoblastic leukemia, due to receive a stem cell transplant.

The sample holds many counts of this clonotype. This chain uses TRBV9 with TRBJ2-3, with a possible D match to TRBD1 (6 bases). V was trimmed by 7 bases and J by 3 bases, leaving 12 bases between them. This CDR3 comprises 13 residues. Germline V gene lookup returns CDR1 SGDLS and CDR2 YYNGEE. DNA of the CDR3: TGTGCCAGCGCACAGGGCCCGACAGATACGCAGTATTTT. It codes for CASAQGPTDTQYF.

This sequence joins TRBV4-2 and TRBJ2-3, with a weak D call TRBD2 (6 bases). The V end was cut by 1 base, the J end by 1 base, with 9 bases between. The CDR3 extends over 15 amino acids. Germline V gene sequence: CDR1 LGHNA, CDR2 YNFKEQ. DNA for the CDR3: TGTGCCAGCAGCCAAGCACTAGCCGGCACAGATACGCAGTATTTT. Residues: CASSQALAGTDTQYF.

At least ten counts were recorded for this clonotype. The chain employs TRBV15 and TRBJ2-2, with D possibly called TRBD1 or TRBD2 (5 bases each). The CDR3 runs to 16 residues. V was cut by 0 bases and J by 5 bases, with 13 bases left in between. Germline loops: CDR1 LNHNV, CDR2 YYDKDF (reference sequence). The CDR3: CATSRDPRGKTGELFF. CDR3 nucleotide sequence: TGTGCCACCAGCAGAGATCCTCGGGGCAAGACCGGGGAGCTGTTTTTT.

This clonotype came up a few times. The rearrangement joins TRBV14 to TRBJ1-1; TRBD1 agrees at 7 bases. This CDR3 spans 16 amino acids. V gave up 4 bases and J gave up 0 bases; unmatched junction bases: 8. Germline V gene data show CDR1 as SGHDN and CDR2 as FVKESK. CDR3 sequence reads: CASSPTGTALNTEAFF. CDR3 sequence (DNA): TGTGCCAGCAGCCCAACCGGGACAGCTCTGAACACTGAAGCTTTCTTT.

This clonotype was counted ten times or more. This chain connects TRBV12-3 or TRBV12-4 to TRBJ2-7, with a tentative D call TRBD2 (6 bases). Trimming removed 3 bases from V and 2 bases from J, with 14 bases in between. The CDR3 contains 15 residues. CDR3 loop: CASSFAGRKTYEQYF. As DNA, the CDR3 is TGTGCCAGCAGTTTTGCGGGGAGAAAGACCTACGAGCAGTACTTC.

This clonotype turned up a few times. The chain has TRBV2 and TRBJ2-5, with TRBD2 identical over 8 bases. The CDR3 loop spans 12 amino acids. From germline, CDR1 is SNHLY and CDR2 FYNNEI. The J segment lost 10 bases and the V segment lost 6 bases, leaving 7 bases of the junction unmatched. As DNA, the CDR3 is TGTGCCAGCAGAACGACGGGAGGGTTCCAGTACTTC. It encodes CASRTTGGFQYF.

A few counts support this clonotype. The junction and the germline gene differ at one end; a read error may be behind it. The chain employs TRBV2 and TRBJ1-2; TRBD1 is a possible D gene (5 bases). The CDR3 spans 10 residues. Germline V gene lookup returns CDR1 SNHLY and CDR2 FYNNEI. In DNA form, the CDR3 reads TGTGCCAGCAGTGGAGACAGCTTAATCTTC. Amino acid sequence: CASSGDSLIF.

The chain carries TRBV6-2 or TRBV6-3 and TRBJ2-1; 9 nucleotides line up with TRBD2. The CDR3 extends over 17 amino acids. Germline lookup yields CDR1 MNHEY and CDR2 SVGEGT. The V gene end was trimmed by 6 bases and the J gene end by 2 bases; junction bases not matched to a gene: 11. This chain's CDR3 is CASRAGAASGAYNEQFF. The CDR3 nucleotides read TGTGCCAGCAGGGCCGGGGCGGCTAGCGGGGCCTACAATGAGCAGTTCTTC.

This clonotype was seen many times. The J gene is TRBJ2-7, the V gene TRBV5-1; 9 bases line up with TRBD2. Germline CDR1 and CDR2: SGHRS and YFSETQ. CDR3 length: 16 residues. V gave up 0 bases and J gave up 3 bases; unmatched junction bases: 7. CDR3 sequence reads: CASSLEGSGGFYEQYF. The CDR3 DNA is TGCGCCAGCAGCTTGGAGGGTAGCGGGGGCTTCTACGAGCAGTACTTC.

This chain joins TRBV28 and TRBJ2-7; 7 bases line up with TRBD1. CDR1 and CDR2 (germline): MDHEN, SYDVKM. With 7 bases clipped from V and 3 bases from J, the junction kept 6 bases outside the gene matches. The CDR3 extends over 13 amino acids. The CDR3 protein is CASKHTGDYEQYF. CDR3 DNA: TGTGCCAGCAAACATACAGGGGACTACGAGCAGTACTTC.